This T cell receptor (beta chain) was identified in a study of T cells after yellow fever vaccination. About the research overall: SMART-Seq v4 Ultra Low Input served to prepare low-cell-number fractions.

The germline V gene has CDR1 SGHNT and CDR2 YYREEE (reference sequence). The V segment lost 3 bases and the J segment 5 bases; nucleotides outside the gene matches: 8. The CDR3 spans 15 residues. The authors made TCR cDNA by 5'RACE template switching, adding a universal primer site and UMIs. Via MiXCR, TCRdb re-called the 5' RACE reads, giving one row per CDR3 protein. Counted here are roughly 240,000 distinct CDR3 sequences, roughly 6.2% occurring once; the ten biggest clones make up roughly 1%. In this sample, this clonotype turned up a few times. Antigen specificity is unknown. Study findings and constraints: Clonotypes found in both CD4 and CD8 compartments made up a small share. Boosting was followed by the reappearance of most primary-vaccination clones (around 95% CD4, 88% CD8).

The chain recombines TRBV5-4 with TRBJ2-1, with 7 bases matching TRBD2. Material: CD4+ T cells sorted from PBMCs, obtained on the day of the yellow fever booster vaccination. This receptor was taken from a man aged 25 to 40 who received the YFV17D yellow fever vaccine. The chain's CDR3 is CASSSLAETNNEQFF. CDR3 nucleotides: TGTGCCAGCAGCTCCCTAGCGGAAACTAACAATGAGCAGTTCTTC.